This TCR beta chain was recorded in a study of identical twins. The germline CDR1 and CDR2 sequences are SSHAT and FNYEAQ (reference sequence). This CDR3 has 15 amino acids. After removal of 5 bases from V and 6 bases from J, the junction contained 9 bases not matched to a gene. This clonotype was found a few times. TCRdb analysed the 5' RACE reads with MiXCR anew, one entry per CDR3 protein. The data show more than 650,000 distinct CDR3 sequences, with 5.5% to 6.5% seen just once and 1.5% to 2% held by the top ten. Sequencing was done on a sample of naive T cells sorted from blood. This receptor was taken from a man aged 18 to 30 in good health. The rearrangement uses TRBV7-7 and TRBJ2-2; 7 nucleotides agree with TRBD1. CDR3 protein: CASSPGQPNAGELFF. The CDR3 DNA reads as TGTGCCAGCAGCCCGGGACAGCCAAACGCCGGGGAGCTGTTTTTT.